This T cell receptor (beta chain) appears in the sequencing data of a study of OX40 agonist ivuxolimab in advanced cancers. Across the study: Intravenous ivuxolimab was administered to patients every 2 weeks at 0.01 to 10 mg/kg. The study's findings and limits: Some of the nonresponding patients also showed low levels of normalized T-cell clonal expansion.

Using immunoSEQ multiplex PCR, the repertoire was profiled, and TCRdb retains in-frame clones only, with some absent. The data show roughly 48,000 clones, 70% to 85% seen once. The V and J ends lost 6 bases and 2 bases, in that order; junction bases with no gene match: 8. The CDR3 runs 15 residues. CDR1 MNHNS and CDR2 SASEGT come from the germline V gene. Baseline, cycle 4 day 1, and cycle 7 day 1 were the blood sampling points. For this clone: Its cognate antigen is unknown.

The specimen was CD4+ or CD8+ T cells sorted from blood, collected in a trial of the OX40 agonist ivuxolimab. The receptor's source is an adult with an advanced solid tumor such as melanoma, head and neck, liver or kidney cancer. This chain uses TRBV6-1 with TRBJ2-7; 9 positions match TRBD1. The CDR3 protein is CASSPVGQGAYEQYF. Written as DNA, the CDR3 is TGTGCCAGCAGCCCCGTGGGACAGGGAGCCTACGAGCAGTACTTC.